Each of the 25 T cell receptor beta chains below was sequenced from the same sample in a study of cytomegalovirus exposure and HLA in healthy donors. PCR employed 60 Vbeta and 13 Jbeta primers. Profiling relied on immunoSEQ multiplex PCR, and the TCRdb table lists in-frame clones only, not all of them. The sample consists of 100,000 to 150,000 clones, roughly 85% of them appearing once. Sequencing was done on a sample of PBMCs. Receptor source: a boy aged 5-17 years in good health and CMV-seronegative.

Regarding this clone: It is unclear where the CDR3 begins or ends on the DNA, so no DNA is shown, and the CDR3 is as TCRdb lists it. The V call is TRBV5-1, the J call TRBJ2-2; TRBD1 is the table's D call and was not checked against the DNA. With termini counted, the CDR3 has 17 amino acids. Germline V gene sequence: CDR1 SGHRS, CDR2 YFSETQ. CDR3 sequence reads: CASSFGPGGTNTGELFF.

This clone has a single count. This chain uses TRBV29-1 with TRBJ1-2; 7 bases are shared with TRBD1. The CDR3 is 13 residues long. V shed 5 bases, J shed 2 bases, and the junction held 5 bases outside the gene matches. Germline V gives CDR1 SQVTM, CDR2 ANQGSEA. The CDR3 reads CSVRAGGNYGYTF. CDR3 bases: TGCAGCGTTCGGGCAGGGGGAAACTATGGCTACACCTTC.

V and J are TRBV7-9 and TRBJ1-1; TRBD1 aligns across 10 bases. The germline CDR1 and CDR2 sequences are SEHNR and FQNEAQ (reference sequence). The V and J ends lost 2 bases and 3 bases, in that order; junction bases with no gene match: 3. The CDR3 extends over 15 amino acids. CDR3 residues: CASSLLGTGDTEAFF. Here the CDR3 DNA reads TGTGCCAGCAGCTTACTCGGGACAGGGGACACTGAAGCTTTCTTT.

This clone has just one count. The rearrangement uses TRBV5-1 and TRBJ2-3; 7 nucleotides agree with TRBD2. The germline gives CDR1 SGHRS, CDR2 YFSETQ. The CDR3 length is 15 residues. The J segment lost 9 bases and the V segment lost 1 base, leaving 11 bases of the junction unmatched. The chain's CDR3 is CASSLQAGEGETQYF. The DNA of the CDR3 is TGCGCCAGCAGCTTGCAGGCGGGAGAGGGTGAAACGCAGTATTTT.

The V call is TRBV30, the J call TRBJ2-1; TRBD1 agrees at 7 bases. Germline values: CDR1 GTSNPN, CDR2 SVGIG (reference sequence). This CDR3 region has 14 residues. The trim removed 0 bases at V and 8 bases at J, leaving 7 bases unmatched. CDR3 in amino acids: CAWSVQGPVDEQFF. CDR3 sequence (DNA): TGTGCCTGGAGTGTACAGGGGCCAGTCGATGAGCAGTTCTTC.

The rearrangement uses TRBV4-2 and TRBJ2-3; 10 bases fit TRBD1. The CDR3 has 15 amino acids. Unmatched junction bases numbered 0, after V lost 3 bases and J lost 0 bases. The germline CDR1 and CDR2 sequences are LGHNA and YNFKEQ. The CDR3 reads CASSQGQGSTDTQYF. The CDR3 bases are TGTGCCAGCAGCCAGGGACAGGGGAGCACAGATACGCAGTATTTT.

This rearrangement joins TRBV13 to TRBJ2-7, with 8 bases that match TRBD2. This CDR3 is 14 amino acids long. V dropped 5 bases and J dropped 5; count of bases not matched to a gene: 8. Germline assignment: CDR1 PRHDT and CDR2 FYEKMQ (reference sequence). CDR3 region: CASSPGLGSDEQYF. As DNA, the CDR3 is TGTGCCAGCAGCCCGGGACTAGGCAGCGACGAGCAGTACTTC.

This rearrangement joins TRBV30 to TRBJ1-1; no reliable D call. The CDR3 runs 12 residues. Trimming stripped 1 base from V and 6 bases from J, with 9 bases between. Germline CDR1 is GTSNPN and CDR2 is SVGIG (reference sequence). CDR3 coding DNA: TGTGCCTGGAGTGAAGTAGTTGCTGAAGCTTTCTTT. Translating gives CAWSEVVAEAFF.

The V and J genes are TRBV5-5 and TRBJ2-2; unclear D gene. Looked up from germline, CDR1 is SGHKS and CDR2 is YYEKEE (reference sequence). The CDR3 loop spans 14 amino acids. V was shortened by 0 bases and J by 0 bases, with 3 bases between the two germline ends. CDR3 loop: CASSLEPNTGELFF. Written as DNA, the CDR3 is TGTGCCAGCAGCTTGGAGCCGAACACCGGGGAGCTGTTTTTT.

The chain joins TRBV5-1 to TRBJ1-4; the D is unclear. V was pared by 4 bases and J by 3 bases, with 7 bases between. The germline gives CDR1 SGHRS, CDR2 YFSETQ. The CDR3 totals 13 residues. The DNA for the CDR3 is TGCGCCAGCAGCGGGAGCCCTAATGAAAAACTGTTTTTT. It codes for CASSGSPNEKLFF.

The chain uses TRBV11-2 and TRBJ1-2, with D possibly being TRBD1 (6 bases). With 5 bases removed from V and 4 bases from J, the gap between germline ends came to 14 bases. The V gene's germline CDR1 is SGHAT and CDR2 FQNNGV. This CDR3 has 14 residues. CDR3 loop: CASSTNRAGYGYTF. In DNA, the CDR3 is TGTGCCAGCAGCACGAACAGGGCTGGCTATGGCTACACCTTC.

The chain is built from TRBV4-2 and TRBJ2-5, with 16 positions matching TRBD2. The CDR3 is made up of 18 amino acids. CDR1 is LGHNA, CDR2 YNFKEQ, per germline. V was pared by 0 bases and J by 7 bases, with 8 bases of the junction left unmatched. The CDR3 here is CASSQDGTSGRASGTQYF. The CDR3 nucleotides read TGTGCCAGCAGCCAAGATGGGACTAGCGGGAGGGCCTCGGGGACCCAGTACTTC.

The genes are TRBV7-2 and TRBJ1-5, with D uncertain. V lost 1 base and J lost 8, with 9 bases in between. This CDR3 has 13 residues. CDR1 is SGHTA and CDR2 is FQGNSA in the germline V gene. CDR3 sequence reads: CASSLGGVEPQHF. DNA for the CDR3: TGTGCCAGCAGCTTAGGGGGAGTAGAGCCCCAGCATTTT.

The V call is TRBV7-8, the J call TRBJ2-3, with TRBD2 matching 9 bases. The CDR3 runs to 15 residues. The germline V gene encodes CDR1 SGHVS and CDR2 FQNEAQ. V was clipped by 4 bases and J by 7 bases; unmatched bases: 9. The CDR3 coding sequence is TGTGCCAGCAGCTCCGGGCTAGCGGGAAGGAATACGCAGTATTTT. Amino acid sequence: CASSSGLAGRNTQYF.

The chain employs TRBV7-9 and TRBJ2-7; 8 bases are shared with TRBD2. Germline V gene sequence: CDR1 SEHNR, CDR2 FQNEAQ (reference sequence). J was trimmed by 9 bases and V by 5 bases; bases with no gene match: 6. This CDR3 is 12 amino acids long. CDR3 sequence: CASSPGLGGQYF. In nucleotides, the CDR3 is TGTGCCAGCAGCCCGGGACTAGGAGGGCAGTACTTC.

In DNA, the CDR3 is TGTGCCAGCAGCCCCCGGGACACAACCTACGAGCAGTACTTC. Translation: CASSPRDTTYEQYF. The chain combines TRBV7-9 with TRBJ2-7; TRBD1 might be the D (6 bases). Germline V lookup: CDR1 SEHNR, CDR2 FQNEAQ (reference sequence). The CDR3 is 14 amino acids. The V gene lost 5 bases and the J gene lost 2 bases, with 13 bases spanning the gap.

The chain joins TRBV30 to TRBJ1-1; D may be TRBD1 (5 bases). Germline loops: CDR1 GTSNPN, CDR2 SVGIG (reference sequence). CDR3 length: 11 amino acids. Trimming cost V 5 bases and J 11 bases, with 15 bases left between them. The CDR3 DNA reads TGTGCCTGGGGGCAGGGAGGTTCGGCTTTCTTT. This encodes CAWGQGGSAFF.

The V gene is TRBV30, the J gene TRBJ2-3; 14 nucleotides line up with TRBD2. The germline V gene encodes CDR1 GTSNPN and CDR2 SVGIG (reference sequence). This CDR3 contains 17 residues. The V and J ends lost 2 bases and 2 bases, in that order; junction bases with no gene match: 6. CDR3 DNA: TGTGCCTGGAGTAGGGGACTAGCGGGAGACACCACAGATACGCAGTATTTT. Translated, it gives CAWSRGLAGDTTDTQYF.

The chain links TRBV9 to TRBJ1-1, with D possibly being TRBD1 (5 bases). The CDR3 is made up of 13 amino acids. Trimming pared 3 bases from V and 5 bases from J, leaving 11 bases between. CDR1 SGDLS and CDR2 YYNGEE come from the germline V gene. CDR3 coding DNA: TGTGCCAGCAGCGAGGGGCTGTGGACTGAAGCTTTCTTT. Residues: CASSEGLWTEAFF.

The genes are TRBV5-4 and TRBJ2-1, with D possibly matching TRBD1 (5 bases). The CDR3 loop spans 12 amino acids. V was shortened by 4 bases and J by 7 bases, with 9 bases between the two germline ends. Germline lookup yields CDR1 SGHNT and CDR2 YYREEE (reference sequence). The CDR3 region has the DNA TGTGCCAGCAGCAGACAGACAAATGAGCAGTTCTTC. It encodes CASSRQTNEQFF.

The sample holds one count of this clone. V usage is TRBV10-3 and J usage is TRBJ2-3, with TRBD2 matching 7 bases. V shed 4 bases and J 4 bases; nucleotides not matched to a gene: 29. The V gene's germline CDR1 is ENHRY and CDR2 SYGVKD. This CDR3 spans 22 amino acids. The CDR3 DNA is TGTGCCATCAGTGGCTTCCCCGACAGCTCCCATTATGCGGGAGTCGGGGCAGATACGCAGTATTTT. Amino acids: CAISGFPDSSHYAGVGADTQYF.

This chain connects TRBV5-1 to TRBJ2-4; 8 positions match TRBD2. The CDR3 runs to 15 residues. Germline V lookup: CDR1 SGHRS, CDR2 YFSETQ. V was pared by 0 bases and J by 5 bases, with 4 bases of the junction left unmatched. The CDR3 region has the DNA TGCGCCAGCAGCTTGGAACCGGGACTAGAAAACATTCAGTACTTC. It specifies CASSLEPGLENIQYF.

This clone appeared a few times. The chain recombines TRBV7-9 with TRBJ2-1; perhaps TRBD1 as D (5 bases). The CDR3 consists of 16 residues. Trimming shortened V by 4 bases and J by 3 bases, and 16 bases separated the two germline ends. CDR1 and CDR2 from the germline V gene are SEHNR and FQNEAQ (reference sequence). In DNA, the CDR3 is TGTGCCAGCAGCTCTACCGACAGACCTCTCTACAATGAGCAGTTCTTC. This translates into CASSSTDRPLYNEQFF.

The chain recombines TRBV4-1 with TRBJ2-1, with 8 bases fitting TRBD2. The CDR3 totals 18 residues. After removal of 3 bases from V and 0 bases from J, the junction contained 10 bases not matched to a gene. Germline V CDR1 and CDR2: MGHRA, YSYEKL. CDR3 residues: CASSQRETSASSYNEQFF. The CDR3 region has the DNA TGCGCCAGCAGCCAGAGAGAGACTAGCGCCAGCTCCTACAATGAGCAGTTCTTC.

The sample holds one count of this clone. The chain's CDR3 is CASSETGASYGYTF. CDR3 bases: TGTGCCAGCAGCGAGACAGGGGCTAGCTATGGCTACACCTTC. The chain recombines TRBV2 with TRBJ1-2; TRBD1 agrees at 8 bases. The CDR3 extends over 14 amino acids. The ends lost 6 bases at V and 4 bases at J; junction bases unmatched: 7. Germline CDR1 and CDR2: SNHLY and FYNNEI.